A single sample is the source of the 14 T cell receptor beta chains below, sequenced in a study of T cell responses to AZD1222 COVID-19 vaccine. Assay: immunoSEQ multiplex PCR; the TCRdb copy retains only in-frame clones and omits some. This sample's table reports over 120,000 clones. Sequencing input: peripheral blood. The origin of the receptors is an adult in good health.

Written as DNA, the CDR3 is TGTGCCATCAGTGAGGCGGCAGACAGTAGCAATCAGCCCCAGCATTTT. Protein product: CAISEAADSSNQPQHF. The chain employs TRBV10-3 and TRBJ1-5; the D gene is possibly TRBD1 (5 bases). CDR3 size: 16 residues. Deletions cut 2 bases from V and 0 bases from J, with 11 bases between. The germline gives CDR1 ENHRY, CDR2 SYGVKD.

J is TRBJ2-7 and V is TRBV4-1; 8 bases line up with TRBD2. Unmatched junction bases numbered 6, after V lost 4 bases and J lost 1 base. Germline lookup yields CDR1 MGHRA and CDR2 YSYEKL. CDR3 length: 15 residues. Written as DNA, the CDR3 is TGCGCCAGCAGCCTCGCGGGGGGCAGTTCCTACGAGCAGTACTTC. Amino acids: CASSLAGGSSYEQYF.

The chain is built from TRBV28 and TRBJ2-7; 10 bases align to TRBD1. The CDR3 is 14 amino acids. V shed 3 bases, J shed 6 bases, and the junction held 5 bases outside the gene matches. Per germline, CDR1 MDHEN and CDR2 SYDVKM. This CDR3 is CASSFGTGAGEQYF. The CDR3 DNA is TGTGCCAGCAGTTTCGGGACAGGGGCCGGCGAGCAGTACTTC.

This chain links TRBV2 with TRBJ1-1, with 10 bases identical to TRBD1. V shed 6 bases, J shed 4 bases, and the junction held 11 bases outside the gene matches. The CDR3 runs 16 residues. The germline V gene encodes CDR1 SNHLY and CDR2 FYNNEI. CDR3 DNA sequence: TGTGCCAGCAGCGGGACAGGGGCTCTCCTGGGCACTGAAGCTTTCTTT. Its translation: CASSGTGALLGTEAFF.

The chain recombines TRBV12-2 with TRBJ2-7. TRBV12-2 is designated a pseudogene. This CDR3 comprises 15 residues. The CDR3: CASRLALRDDYEQYF. DNA for the CDR3: TGTGCAAGTCGCTTAGCCCTCCGGGACGACTACGAGCAGTACTTC.

This rearrangement joins TRBV5-6 to TRBJ2-7, with 9 bases identical to TRBD1. With 1 base clipped from V and 2 bases from J, the junction kept 4 bases outside the gene matches. CDR3 length: 15 residues. Germline-derived CDR1 and CDR2 are SGHDT and YYEEEE. CDR3 residues: CASSLTGGDPYEQYF. The CDR3, as DNA: TGTGCCAGCAGCTTGACAGGGGGCGATCCCTACGAGCAGTACTTC.

The chain couples TRBV7-9 to TRBJ1-3, with D unresolved. The V gene lost 4 bases and the J gene lost 8 bases, with 18 bases spanning the gap. The CDR3 has 15 residues. Germline V lookup: CDR1 SEHNR, CDR2 FQNEAQ (reference sequence). The CDR3 spells CASSSPGVIVDTIYF. CDR3 nucleotide sequence: TGTGCCAGCAGCTCCCCCGGGGTAATCGTGGACACCATATATTTT.

V is TRBV5-6 and J is TRBJ2-1, with D perhaps TRBD1 or TRBD2 (6 bases each). Looked up from germline, CDR1 is SGHDT and CDR2 is YYEEEE. V was pared by 7 bases and J by 10 bases, with 15 bases between. The CDR3 runs 12 residues. The CDR3 sequence: CASCPPGGEQFF. For the CDR3, the DNA is TGTGCCAGCTGCCCCCCCGGGGGCGAGCAGTTCTTC.

The gene calls are TRBV7-2 and TRBJ1-6; D is unresolved. V lost 2 bases to trimming and J lost 13 bases, with 9 bases between them. This CDR3 region has 12 residues. Germline V CDR1 and CDR2: SGHTA, FQGNSA. CDR3 region: CASSLIGSPLHF. The DNA for the CDR3 is TGTGCCAGCAGCTTAATAGGTTCGCCCCTCCACTTT.

V gene TRBV2 combines with J gene TRBJ1-5; possibly TRBD1 for D (5 bases). This CDR3 contains 15 residues. Trimming cost V 0 bases and J 4 bases, with 10 bases left between them. Germline V gives CDR1 SNHLY, CDR2 FYNNEI. CDR3 in amino acids: CASSEALRQNQPQHF. The CDR3 region has the DNA TGTGCCAGCAGTGAAGCGCTCCGACAGAATCAGCCCCAGCATTTT.

The chain links TRBV30 to TRBJ1-2; D is ambiguous. V lost 1 base to trimming and J lost 6 bases, with 21 bases between them. The V gene's germline CDR1 is GTSNPN and CDR2 SVGIG (reference sequence). The CDR3 runs to 16 residues. In DNA, the CDR3 is TGTGCCTGGAGTGCTACACTCCGGGCATACTCAAATGGCTACACCTTC. Amino acid sequence: CAWSATLRAYSNGYTF.

The gene calls are TRBV5-4 and TRBJ2-5; D gene ambiguous. From germline, CDR1 is SGHNT and CDR2 YYREEE (reference sequence). The CDR3 is made up of 11 amino acids. The germline V and J ends were trimmed by 4 bases and 5 bases, with 6 bases remaining between them. The DNA of the CDR3 is TGTGCCAGCAGCCTAATGGAGACCCAGTACTTC. Its protein is CASSLMETQYF. Supplemented by reference TRBV5-4 and TRBJ2-5, the full variable domain reads ETGVTQSPTHLIKTRGQQVTLRCSSQSGHNTVSWYQQALGQGPQFIFQYYREEENGRGNFPPRFSGLQFPNYSSELNVNALELDDSALYLCASSLMETQYFGPGTRLLVL.

V and J are TRBV19 and TRBJ2-3; D is tentatively TRBD1 or TRBD2 (5 bases each). In germline, CDR1 is LNHDA, CDR2 SQIVND (reference sequence). The CDR3 contains 15 residues. Trimming pared 10 bases from V and 0 bases from J, leaving 17 bases between. DNA for the CDR3: TGTGCCACCTCCTCGGGACGCCTAAGCACAGATACGCAGTATTTT. This translates into CATSSGRLSTDTQYF. The full variable domain, completed using reference TRBV19 and TRBJ2-3, is DGGITQSPKYLFRKEGQNVTLSCEQNLNHDAMYWYRQDPGQGLRLIYYSQIVNDFQKGDIAEGYSVSREKKESFPLTVTSAQKNPTAFYLCATSSGRLSTDTQYFGPGTRLTVL.

This chain links TRBV7-8 with TRBJ1-5, with 8 bases aligning to TRBD1. The CDR3 contains 15 residues. With 6 bases clipped from V and 2 bases from J, the junction kept 6 bases outside the gene matches. Germline V gene data show CDR1 as SGHVS and CDR2 as FQNEAQ. CDR3 in amino acids: CASRPTGGGNQPQHF. In DNA form, the CDR3 reads TGTGCCAGCAGACCTACAGGGGGTGGCAATCAGCCCCAGCATTTT.